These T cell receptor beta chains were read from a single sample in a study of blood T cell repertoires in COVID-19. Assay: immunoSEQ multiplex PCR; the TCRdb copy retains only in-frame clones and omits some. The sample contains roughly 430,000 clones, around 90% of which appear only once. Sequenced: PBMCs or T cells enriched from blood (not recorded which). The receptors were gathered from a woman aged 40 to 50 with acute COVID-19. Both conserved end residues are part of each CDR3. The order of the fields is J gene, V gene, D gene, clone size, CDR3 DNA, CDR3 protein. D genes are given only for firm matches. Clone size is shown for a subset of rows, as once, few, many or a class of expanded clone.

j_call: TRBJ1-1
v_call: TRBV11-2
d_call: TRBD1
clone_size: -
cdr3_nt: TGTGCCAGCAGCCGAACAGGGGTAACTGAAGCTTTCTTT
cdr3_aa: CASSRTGVTEAFF

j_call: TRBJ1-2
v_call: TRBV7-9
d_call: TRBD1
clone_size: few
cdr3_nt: TGTGCCAGCAGCTTAGCGTCCCAGGGGGGTGGCTATGGCTACACCTTC
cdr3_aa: CASSLASQGGGYGYTF

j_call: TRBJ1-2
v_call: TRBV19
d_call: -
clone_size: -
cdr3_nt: TGTGCCAGTAGTGTGGGAGGCTATGGCTACACCTTC
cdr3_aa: CASSVGGYGYTF

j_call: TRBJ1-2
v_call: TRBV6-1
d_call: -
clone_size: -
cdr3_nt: TGTGCCAGCAGTGAATATGTGGAGGTTATCGGCTACACCTTC
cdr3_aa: CASSEYVEVIGYTF

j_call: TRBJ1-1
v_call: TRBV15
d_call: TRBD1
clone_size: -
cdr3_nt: TGTGCCACCAGCAGATTTTGGACAGGGAAGAACACTGAAGCTTTCTTT
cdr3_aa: CATSRFWTGKNTEAFF

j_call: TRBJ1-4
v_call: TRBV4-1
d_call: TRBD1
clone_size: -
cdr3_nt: TGCGCCAGCAGCCAAGAATTGTTGGGACAGGGGTTTGAAAAACTGTTTTTT
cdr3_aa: CASSQELLGQGFEKLFF

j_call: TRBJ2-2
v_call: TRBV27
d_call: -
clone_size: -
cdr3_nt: TGTGCCAGCAGTGGTGACTACTTCGAGGGCGGGGAGCTGTTTTTT
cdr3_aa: CASSGDYFEGGELFF

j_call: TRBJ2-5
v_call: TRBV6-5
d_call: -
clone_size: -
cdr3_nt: TGTGCCAGCAGGCTCCTGGAAGGGGTAAAAGAGACCCAGTACTTC
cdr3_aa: CASRLLEGVKETQYF

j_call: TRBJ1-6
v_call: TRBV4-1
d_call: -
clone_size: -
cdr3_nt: TGCGCCAGCAGCCCACTAATTTATAATTCACCCCTCCACTTT
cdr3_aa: CASSPLIYNSPLHF

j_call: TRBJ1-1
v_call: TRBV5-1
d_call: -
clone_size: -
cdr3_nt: TGCGCCAGCAGCGACACCGTGAACACTGAAGCTTTCTTT
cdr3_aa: CASSDTVNTEAFF

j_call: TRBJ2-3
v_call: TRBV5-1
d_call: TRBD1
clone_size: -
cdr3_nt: TGCGCCAGCAGCTTGGAGGGACAGGGGAACTCCGATACGCAGTATTTT
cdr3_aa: CASSLEGQGNSDTQYF

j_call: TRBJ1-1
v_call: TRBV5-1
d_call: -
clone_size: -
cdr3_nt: TGCGCCAGCAGCTTGAATCAGAAGTCTGAAGCTTTCTTT
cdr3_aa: CASSLNQKSEAFF

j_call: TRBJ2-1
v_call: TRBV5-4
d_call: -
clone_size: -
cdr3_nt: TGTGCCAGCAGCACCACTCCAAGGCCAGAAGCTACTATTGAGCAGTTCTTC
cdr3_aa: CASSTTPRPEATIEQFF

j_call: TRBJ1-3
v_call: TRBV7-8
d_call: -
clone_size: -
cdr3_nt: TGTGCCAGCAGCTTAAACAGTGGAAACACCATATATTTT
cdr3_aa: CASSLNSGNTIYF

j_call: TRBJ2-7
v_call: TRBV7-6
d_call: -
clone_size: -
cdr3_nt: TGTGCCAGCAGCTTAGGGACTTCTATCTCCTACGAGCAGTACTTC
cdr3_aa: CASSLGTSISYEQYF

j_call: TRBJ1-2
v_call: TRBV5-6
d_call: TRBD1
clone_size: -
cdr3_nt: TGTGCCAGCAGCTCTGTGACAGGGGGCTTTTGGTATGGCTACACCTTC
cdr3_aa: CASSSVTGGFWYGYTF

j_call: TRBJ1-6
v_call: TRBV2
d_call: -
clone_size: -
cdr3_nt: TGTGCCAGCACTTCGACTCCTCAGAGCTCCTATAATTCACCCCTCCACTTT
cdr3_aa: CASTSTPQSSYNSPLHF

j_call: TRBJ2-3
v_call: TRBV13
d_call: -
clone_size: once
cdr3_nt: TGTGCCAGCAGCTATAGAGGGTCGGAGACAGATACGCAGTATTTT
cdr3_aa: CASSYRGSETDTQYF

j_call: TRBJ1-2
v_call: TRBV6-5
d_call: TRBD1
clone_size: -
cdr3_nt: TGTGCCAGCAGTTACGGGACAGGTCGTGGCTACACCTTC
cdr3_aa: CASSYGTGRGYTF

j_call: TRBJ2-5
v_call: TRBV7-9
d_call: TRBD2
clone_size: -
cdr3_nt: TGTGCCAGCAGCTTATGGGGGGGAGAGACCCAGTACTTC
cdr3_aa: CASSLWGGETQYF

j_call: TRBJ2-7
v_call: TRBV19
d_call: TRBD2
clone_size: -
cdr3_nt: TGTGCCAGTAGTCTCGCCGGGACTAGGGGGGAAGAGCAGTACTTC
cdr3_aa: CASSLAGTRGEEQYF

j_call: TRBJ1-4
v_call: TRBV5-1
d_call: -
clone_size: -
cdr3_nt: TGCGCCAGCAGTTTCGGGCAGGGGAATGAAAAACTGTTTTTT
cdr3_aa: CASSFGQGNEKLFF

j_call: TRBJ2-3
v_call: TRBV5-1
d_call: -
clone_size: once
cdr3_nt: TGCGCCAGCAGCCCGGGCACAGATACGCAGTATTTT
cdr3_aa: CASSPGTDTQYF

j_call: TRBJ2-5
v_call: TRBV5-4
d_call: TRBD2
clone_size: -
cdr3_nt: TGTGCCAGCAGCGCACTAGCGGCGGGGGGGAAAGAGACCCAGTACTTC
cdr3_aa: CASSALAAGGKETQYF

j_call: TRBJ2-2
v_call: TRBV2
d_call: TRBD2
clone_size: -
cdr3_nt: TGTGCCAGAAGAACTAGCGGGGGGGCTGAAGGGGAGCTGTTTTTT
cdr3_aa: CARRTSGGAEGELFF

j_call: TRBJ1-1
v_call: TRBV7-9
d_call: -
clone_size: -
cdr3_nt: TGTGCCAGCAGCTCGGGGGGGCTGGACACTGAAGCTTTCTTT
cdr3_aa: CASSSGGLDTEAFF

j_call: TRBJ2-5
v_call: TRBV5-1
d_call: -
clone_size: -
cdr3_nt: TGCGCCAGCAGCTTGTCACTAGCCGGCTGGTCCCAAGAGACCCAGTACTTC
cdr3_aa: CASSLSLAGWSQETQYF

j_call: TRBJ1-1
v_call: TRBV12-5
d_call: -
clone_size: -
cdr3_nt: TGTGCTAGTGGTTCATCAGGCAACACTGAAGCTTTCTTT
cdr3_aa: CASGSSGNTEAFF

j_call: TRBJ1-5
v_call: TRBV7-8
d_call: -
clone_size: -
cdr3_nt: TGTGCCAGCAGCACCGGGGGGAATCAGCCCCAGCATTTT
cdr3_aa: CASSTGGNQPQHF

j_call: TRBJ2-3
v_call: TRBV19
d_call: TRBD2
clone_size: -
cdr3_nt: TGTGCCAGTAGTATGAGCAGACGGGGGGGCCTTACAGATACGCAGTATTTT
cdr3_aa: CASSMSRRGGLTDTQYF

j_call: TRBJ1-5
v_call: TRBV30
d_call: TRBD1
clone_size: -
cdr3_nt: TGTGCCTGGAGCATGGGACAGGGAGCCCAGCCCCAGCATTTT
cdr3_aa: CAWSMGQGAQPQHF

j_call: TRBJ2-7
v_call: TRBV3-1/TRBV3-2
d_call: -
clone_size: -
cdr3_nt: TGTGCCAGCAGCCCCTGGGGCGAATACGAGCAGTACTTC
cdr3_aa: CASSPWGEYEQYF

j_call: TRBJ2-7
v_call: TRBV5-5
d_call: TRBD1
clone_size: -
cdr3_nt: TGTGCCAGCAGCCCGGGCCGTGGACAGGGTATTTCCTACGAGCAGTACTTC
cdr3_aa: CASSPGRGQGISYEQYF

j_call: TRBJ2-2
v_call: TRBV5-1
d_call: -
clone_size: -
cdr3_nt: TGCGCCAGCAGCCCCGGATTGGGGGGGGGCCTTGCCGGGGAGCTGTTTTTT
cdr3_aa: CASSPGLGGGLAGELFF

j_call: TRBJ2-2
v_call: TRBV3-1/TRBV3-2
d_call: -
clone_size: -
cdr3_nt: TGTGCCAGCAGCCAAGATAACAGGAACACCGGGGAGCTGTTTTTT
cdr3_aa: CASSQDNRNTGELFF

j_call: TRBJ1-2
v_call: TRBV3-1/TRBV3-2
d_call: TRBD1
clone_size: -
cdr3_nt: TGTGCCAGCAGCCAAGGTCACAGGGGCGAGGCTGGCTACACCTTC
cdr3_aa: CASSQGHRGEAGYTF

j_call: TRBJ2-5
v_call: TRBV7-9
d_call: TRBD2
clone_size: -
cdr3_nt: TGTGCAGTGGATCGGAGCGGGGGGTTAGAGACCCAGTACTTC
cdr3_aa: CAVDRSGGLETQYF

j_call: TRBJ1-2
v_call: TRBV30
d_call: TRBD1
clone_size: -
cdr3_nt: TGTGCCTGGAGTCCCGGGACAGGTTATGGCTACACCTTC
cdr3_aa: CAWSPGTGYGYTF

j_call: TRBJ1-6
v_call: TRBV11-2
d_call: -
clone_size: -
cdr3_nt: TGTGCCAGCAGCTCTGGGAGTAGGACACCCCTCCACTTT
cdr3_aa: CASSSGSRTPLHF

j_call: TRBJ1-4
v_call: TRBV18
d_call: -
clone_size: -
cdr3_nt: TGTGCCAGCTCGCCGGGACACCATAATGAAAAACTGTTTTTT
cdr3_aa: CASSPGHHNEKLFF

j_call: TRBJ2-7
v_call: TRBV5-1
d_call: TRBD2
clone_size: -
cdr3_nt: TGCGCCAGCAGCTCCACTAGCGGGGGCACCTACGAGCAGTACTTC
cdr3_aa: CASSSTSGGTYEQYF

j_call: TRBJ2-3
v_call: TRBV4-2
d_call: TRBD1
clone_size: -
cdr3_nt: TGTGCCAGCAGCCATATCGGGACAGGTCCTTCTAGCACAGATACGCAGTATTTT
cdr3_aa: CASSHIGTGPSSTDTQYF

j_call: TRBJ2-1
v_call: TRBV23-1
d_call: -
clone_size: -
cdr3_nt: TGCGCTCTCCCACCGGCGACCCAGGTCAGGGATGAGCAGTTCTTC
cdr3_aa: CALPPATQVRDEQFF

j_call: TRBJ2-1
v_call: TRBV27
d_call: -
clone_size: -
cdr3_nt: TGTGCCAGCAGTTTATGGGACAAAAGGAATGAGCAGTTCTTC
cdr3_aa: CASSLWDKRNEQFF

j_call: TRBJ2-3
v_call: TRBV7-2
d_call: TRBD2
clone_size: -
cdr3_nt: TGTGCCAGCAGCTCCGGGACTAGCGGGGGGGCCCGGGGTACGCAGTATTTT
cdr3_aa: CASSSGTSGGARGTQYF

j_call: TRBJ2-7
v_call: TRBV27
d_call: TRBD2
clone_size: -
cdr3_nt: TGTGCCAGCAGTTCCTACGGCGGGGGTTACTCCTACGAGCAGTACTTC
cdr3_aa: CASSSYGGGYSYEQYF

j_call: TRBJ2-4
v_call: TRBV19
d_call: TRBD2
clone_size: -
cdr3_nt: TGTGCCAGCCCCCCGGGGGGGAACATTCAGTACTTC
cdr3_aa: CASPPGGNIQYF

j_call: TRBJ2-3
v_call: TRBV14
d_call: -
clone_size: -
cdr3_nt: TGTGCCAGCAGCCCTACCCACAACGGGATGATATCGGATACGCAGTATTTT
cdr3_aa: CASSPTHNGMISDTQYF

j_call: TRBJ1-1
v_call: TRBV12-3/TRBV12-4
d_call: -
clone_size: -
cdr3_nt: TGTGCCAGCAGTTTGCGCACTGAAGCTTTCTTT
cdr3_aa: CASSLRTEAFF

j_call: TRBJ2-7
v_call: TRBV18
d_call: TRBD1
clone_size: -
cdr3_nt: TGTGCCAGCTCCCTCGGACAGGACTCCCACGAGCAGTACTTC
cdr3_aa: CASSLGQDSHEQYF

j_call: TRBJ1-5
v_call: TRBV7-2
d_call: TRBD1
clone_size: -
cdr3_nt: TGTGCCAGCAGCTTAGCGACAGGGGCGGGCAATCAGCCCCAGCATTTT
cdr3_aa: CASSLATGAGNQPQHF

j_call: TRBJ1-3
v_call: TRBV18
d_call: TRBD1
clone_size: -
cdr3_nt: TGTGCCAGCTCACCGACAGGGGCTTTGGCAAACACCATATATTTT
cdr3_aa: CASSPTGALANTIYF

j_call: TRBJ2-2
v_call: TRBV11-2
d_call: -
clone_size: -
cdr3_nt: TGTGCCAGCAGAGGCCTAGGGGGTCGGGGCACCGGGGAGCTGTTTTTT
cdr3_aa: CASRGLGGRGTGELFF

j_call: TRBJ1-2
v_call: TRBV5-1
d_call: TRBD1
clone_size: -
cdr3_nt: TGCGCCAGCAGCTTGACAGGGGATTTCAACTATGGCTACACCTTC
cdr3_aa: CASSLTGDFNYGYTF